Each of the 4 T cell receptor beta chains below was sequenced from the same sample in a study of human T cells and chemical hapten exposure. TCRdb reanalysed the RACE reads using MiXCR and keeps one entry per CDR3 protein. This sample has roughly 150,000 distinct CDR3 sequences, with roughly 12% found just once. Regarding time point: patch test 2, 6 weeks after DPC sensitization. Treatment indicated: therapeutic diphenylcyclopropenone sensitization with weekly scalp DPC. Sequenced here: whole blood, sampled in connection with sensitization to the hapten diphenylcyclopropenone (DPC). The receptors originated from a woman aged 50 to 60 with alopecia areata. Some clones in this sample may be carry-over from other donors' samples.

This chain connects TRBV7-2 to TRBJ1-2; TRBD1 matches at 9 bases. CDR1 and CDR2 from the germline V gene are SGHTA and FQGNSA. Losses at the gene ends were 5 bases for V and 5 bases for J; bases not matched to a gene: 9. The CDR3 consists of 15 residues. CDR3 in amino acids: CASSPNRGRGYGYTF. CDR3 in DNA: TGTGCCAGCAGCCCTAACAGGGGGCGAGGGTATGGCTACACCTTC.

This clonotype was seen a handful of times. The chain couples TRBV28 to TRBJ2-7, with TRBD1 matching over 10 bases. The CDR3 loop spans 13 amino acids. Germline-derived CDR1 and CDR2 are MDHEN and SYDVKM. V was clipped by 6 bases and J by 5 bases; unmatched bases: 4. The CDR3 region has the DNA TGTGCCAGCAGCCGGGACAGGGGCCACGAGCAGTACTTC. Protein sequence: CASSRDRGHEQYF.

In this sample, this clonotype turned up a few times. This rearrangement joins TRBV12-3 or TRBV12-4 to TRBJ2-1; D not certain. CDR3 length: 14 residues. Trimming left V 5 bases short and J 3 bases short, with 11 bases between. CDR3 coding DNA: TGTGCCAGCAGTGCTAGGGCCCGCTACAATGAGCAGTTCTTC. This encodes CASSARARYNEQFF.

The chain joins TRBV5-5 to TRBJ2-2; D remains ambiguous. Looked up from germline, CDR1 is SGHKS and CDR2 is YYEKEE (reference sequence). Deletions cut 0 bases from V and 6 bases from J, with 15 bases between. The CDR3 runs 16 residues. DNA for the CDR3: TGTGCCAGCAGCTTGGGGGTCCTCCCGGGCGCCGGGGAGCTGTTTTTT. Protein: CASSLGVLPGAGELFF.